This note documents a single T cell receptor (beta chain) sequence. Germline V CDR1 and CDR2: SGHDT, YYEEEE. The CDR3 consists of 15 residues. The J segment lost 0 bases and the V segment lost 4 bases, leaving 6 bases of the junction unmatched. The time point denotes: before trial treatment. This sample was included in a study of low-dose radiotherapy and immunotherapy resistance in tumors. Study background: Cohort 1 received 0.5 Gy per fraction every 2 weeks, totaling 6.5 Gy. Intravenous administration to patients comprised nivolumab at 240 mg every two weeks and ipilimumab at 1 mg/kg every six weeks. Treatment included intravenous cyclophosphamide dosed at 200 mg/m2 every two weeks, one day before radiation and immunotherapy. Daily, from cycle 1 day 1 and for four cycles, patients took oral aspirin 300 mg.

First-strand cDNA used TRAV- and TRBV-specific primers, covering alpha and beta chains. TCR amplification used about 20 PCR cycles, a constant-region primer and a V-primer adapter. MiXCR, run by TCRdb on the reads, gives a single entry per CDR3 protein. In the table there are 80,000 to 95,000 distinct CDR3 sequences, more than 8% of which are singletons. The V gene is TRBV5-6, the J gene TRBJ1-1; 7 positions agree with TRBD1. The starting material was PBMCs, obtained before treatment. The sequence derives from a male donor with prostate cancer. The CDR3 DNA sequence: TGTGCCAGCAGCGAGGGGACAGTTTTGAACACTGAAGCTTTCTTT. As protein: CASSEGTVLNTEAFF.